This T cell receptor (beta chain) was recorded in a study of T cell responses to AZD1222 COVID-19 vaccine. Comment on this clone: Its antigen is unknown.

Measured with immunoSEQ multiplex PCR; TCRdb has only the in-frame clones, and not every one. The data contain around 160,000 clones, 85% to 95% of them singletons. The CDR3 extends over 14 amino acids. CDR1 and CDR2 (germline): SGHRS, YFSETQ. The V gene lost 0 bases and the J gene lost 6 bases, with 10 bases spanning the gap. Study-wide results and limits: Regions 160-218 and 743-854 dominated among vaccine-associated CD4 TCRs spanning spike. Baseline serostatus was positive in only a handful of AZD1222 recipients.

The input for sequencing was peripheral blood, taken on day 0 of AZD1222 vaccination. V is TRBV5-1 and J is TRBJ1-5; D not certain. The sequence was obtained from an adult in good health. The CDR3 is CASSLEGKSQPQHF. The CDR3 DNA follows: TGCGCCAGCAGCTTGGAAGGTAAAAGTCAGCCCCAGCATTTT.